Below are 4 T cell receptor beta chains sequenced from a single sample in a study of control samples from healthy donors and cancer patients. Generated by immunoSEQ multiplex PCR, the TCRdb table keeps only in-frame clones and is missing some. The table lists over 150,000 clones, roughly 95% of them singletons, with around 0.92% in the top ten. What was sequenced was blood. These receptors were taken from a woman in her 30s in good health.

The CDR3: CASSQGRDPDTQYF. The CDR3 DNA is TGTGCCAGCAGCCAAGGGCGGGACCCAGATACGCAGTATTTT. J is TRBJ2-3 and V is TRBV4-2, with D perhaps matching TRBD2 (6 bases). The CDR3 is made up of 14 amino acids. CDR1 is LGHNA, CDR2 YNFKEQ, per germline. Deletions cut 1 base from V and 4 bases from J, with 9 bases between.

The chain employs TRBV11-2 and TRBJ2-7; the D is unclear. V lost 0 bases, J lost 0 bases, and 12 bases lay in between. This CDR3 has 16 amino acids. The germline gives CDR1 SGHAT, CDR2 FQNNGV. The CDR3 spells CASSLDNREPSYEQYF. In DNA form, the CDR3 reads TGTGCCAGCAGCTTAGATAATAGGGAACCCTCCTACGAGCAGTACTTC.

The chain recombines TRBV19 with TRBJ2-4; 8 bases are shared with TRBD1. V gave up 4 bases and J gave up 3 bases; unmatched junction bases: 14. The CDR3 loop spans 18 amino acids. Germline assignment: CDR1 LNHDA and CDR2 SQIVND (reference sequence). CDR3 nucleotides: TGTGCCAGTAGTAAGGGAGTAGGCAGGGGGCCAGTCAAAAACATTCAGTACTTC. It translates to CASSKGVGRGPVKNIQYF.

The chain recombines TRBV11-1 with TRBJ2-7, with 7 bases aligning to TRBD1. The junction had 4 bases not matched to a gene; V was cut back by 4 bases and J by 1 base. This CDR3 is built from 14 residues. Germline V gene lookup returns CDR1 SGHAT and CDR2 FQDESV (reference sequence). The CDR3 DNA reads TGTGCCAGCAGCTCCCAGGGGGATTCCTACGAGCAGTACTTC. This encodes CASSSQGDSYEQYF.